The 20 T cell receptor beta chains listed next were all sequenced from one sample in a study of cytomegalovirus exposure and HLA in healthy donors. PCR involved 60 Vbeta and 13 Jbeta primers. Measured with immunoSEQ multiplex PCR; TCRdb has only the in-frame clones, and not every one. Its clone listing holds more than 45,000 clones. The sequenced material came from PBMCs. Source of these receptors: a woman in her 30s in good health and CMV-seropositive.

This chain joins TRBV9 and TRBJ2-1; 8 nucleotides align to TRBD2. This CDR3 region has 15 residues. Germline CDR1 is SGDLS and CDR2 is YYNGEE. With V trimmed by 0 bases and J by 5 bases, 4 bases remained unmatched. The CDR3 sequence is CASSVGTSQDNEQFF. CDR3 bases: TGTGCCAGCAGCGTAGGGACTAGCCAAGACAATGAGCAGTTCTTC.

This chain connects TRBV6-6 to TRBJ2-3, with TRBD2 matching over 8 bases. This CDR3 comprises 15 residues. V dropped 8 bases and J dropped 2; count of bases not matched to a gene: 9. CDR1 is MNHNY, CDR2 SVGAGI, per germline (reference sequence). CDR3: CASGGAGVNTDTQYF. DNA for the CDR3: TGTGCCAGCGGGGGAGCGGGGGTTAACACAGATACGCAGTATTTT.

The chain is built from TRBV13 and TRBJ2-4; the D gene is possibly TRBD2 (6 bases). V was shortened by 6 bases and J by 1 base, with 10 bases between the two germline ends. Germline V gives CDR1 PRHDT, CDR2 FYEKMQ (reference sequence). The CDR3 runs 14 residues. The CDR3 DNA reads TGTGCCAGCAGGGAGGGAATGGCCAAAAACATTCAGTACTTC. Protein: CASREGMAKNIQYF.

The rearrangement uses TRBV7-9 and TRBJ2-5; TRBD1 is a possible D gene (5 bases). V was clipped by 5 bases and J by 1 base, with 11 bases between them. CDR1 is SEHNR and CDR2 is FQNEAQ in the germline V gene (reference sequence). CDR3 length: 14 residues. This CDR3 is CASSQGFGQETQYF. Written as DNA, the CDR3 is TGTGCCAGCAGCCAGGGATTTGGCCAAGAGACCCAGTACTTC.

V usage is TRBV7-6 and J usage is TRBJ2-1; the match to TRBD2 covers 11 bases. J lost 7 bases, V lost 4 bases, and 9 bases had no gene match. CDR1 and CDR2 from the germline V gene are SGHVS and FNYEAQ. This CDR3 has 16 amino acids. DNA for the CDR3: TGTGCCAGCAGCTCCCTAGCGGGGGGCTACGGGAATGAGCAGTTCTTC. Its translation: CASSSLAGGYGNEQFF.

The chain joins TRBV18 to TRBJ1-1, with a tentative D call TRBD1 (6 bases). Germline CDR1 and CDR2: KGHSH and LQKENI. The ends were cut back, 2 bases at V and 5 bases at J, with 15 bases in the middle. The CDR3 has 15 amino acids. The CDR3 is CASSPLQGMRTEAFF. Here the CDR3 DNA reads TGTGCCAGCTCACCATTGCAGGGGATGAGAACTGAAGCTTTCTTT.

The chain combines TRBV10-3 with TRBJ2-2, with 8 bases that match TRBD1. The V segment lost 4 bases and the J segment 1 base; nucleotides outside the gene matches: 8. Germline V gives CDR1 ENHRY, CDR2 SYGVKD. The CDR3 totals 17 residues. The CDR3 DNA reads as TGTGCCATCAGTGTTAAATCCGGACAGGGGAACACCGGGGAGCTGTTTTTT. Translation: CAISVKSGQGNTGELFF.

The J gene is TRBJ2-5, the V gene TRBV25-1; 12 nucleotides align to TRBD1. Germline CDR1 is MGHDK and CDR2 is SYGVNS. V dropped 3 bases and J dropped 4; count of bases not matched to a gene: 9. The CDR3 has 17 amino acids. The DNA for the CDR3 is TGTGCCAGCAGTGACGCCCCGGGACAGGGGGCAGGAGAGACCCAGTACTTC. Protein: CASSDAPGQGAGETQYF.

The J gene is TRBJ1-5, the V gene TRBV5-8, with 9 bases lining up with TRBD1. The V gene's germline CDR1 is SGHTS and CDR2 YDEGEE. V was clipped by 4 bases and J by 6 bases; unmatched bases: 8. The CDR3 has 15 residues. DNA of the CDR3: TGTGCCAGCAGCCTCGGACAGGGGCGGGGTCAGCCCCAGCATTTT. This codes for CASSLGQGRGQPQHF.

The chain is built from TRBV19 and TRBJ1-4; possibly TRBD1 for D (6 bases). CDR3 length: 12 residues. The V end lost 3 bases, the J end lost 7 bases, and 6 bases lay between the germline ends. Per the germline V gene, CDR1 is LNHDA and CDR2 is SQIVND (reference sequence). CDR3 sequence (DNA): TGTGCCAGTAGTATCAGGGGTGAAAAACTGTTTTTT. The encoded protein is CASSIRGEKLFF.

V and J are TRBV6-1 and TRBJ1-1, with D possibly TRBD1 on 6 matching bases. The germline V gene encodes CDR1 MNHNS and CDR2 SASEGT. This CDR3 is 13 amino acids long. V lost 2 bases and J 4 bases, leaving 8 bases between the germline ends. The chain's CDR3 is CASSEQGPTEAFF. The CDR3 DNA follows: TGTGCCAGCAGTGAACAGGGGCCCACTGAAGCTTTCTTT.

This chain links TRBV6-1 with TRBJ1-2, with D possibly being TRBD1 (6 bases). This CDR3 has 13 residues. The V end lost 7 bases, the J end lost 3 bases, and 12 bases lay between the germline ends. Germline lookup yields CDR1 MNHNS and CDR2 SASEGT. The CDR3 loop reads CASKADSYYGYTF. The CDR3 bases are TGTGCCAGCAAGGCGGACAGCTACTATGGCTACACCTTC.

The rearrangement links TRBV19 to TRBJ2-2, with 13 positions matching TRBD2. The CDR3 length is 14 residues. Germline V gene lookup returns CDR1 LNHDA and CDR2 SQIVND (reference sequence). V was clipped by 7 bases and J by 8 bases; unmatched bases: 4. CDR3 bases: TGTGCCAGTAACTCACTAGCGGGAGGGGGGGAGCTGTTTTTT. Translation: CASNSLAGGGELFF.

The genes are TRBV7-9 and TRBJ2-5; 10 bases map to TRBD2. Germline V gene lookup returns CDR1 SEHNR and CDR2 FQNEAQ (reference sequence). V shed 5 bases, J shed 4 bases, and the junction held 4 bases outside the gene matches. This CDR3 is built from 14 residues. Written as DNA, the CDR3 is TGTGCCAGCAGCGGCCTAGCGGGGGCAGAGACCCAGTACTTC. It translates to CASSGLAGAETQYF.

The V and J genes are TRBV29-1 and TRBJ2-7; TRBD2 matches 11 bases. Germline CDR1 SQVTM, CDR2 ANQGSEA. This CDR3 spans 14 amino acids. V lost 5 bases, J lost 2 bases, and 5 bases stayed unmatched. CDR3 protein: CSVKTSGVAYEQYF. CDR3 in DNA: TGCAGCGTTAAGACTAGCGGGGTCGCCTACGAGCAGTACTTC.

The gene calls are TRBV6-6 and TRBJ1-1, with 11 bases matching TRBD1. Germline V CDR1 and CDR2: MNHNY, SVGAGI (reference sequence). The V gene end was trimmed by 4 bases and the J gene end by 3 bases; junction bases not matched to a gene: 7. The CDR3 is 16 residues long. CDR3 sequence (DNA): TGTGCCAGCAGTTCTCCTCCGGGACAGGGGGACACTGAAGCTTTCTTT. Encoded protein: CASSSPPGQGDTEAFF.

The chain joins TRBV6-4 to TRBJ1-4; 9 bases are shared with TRBD1. CDR3 length: 13 amino acids. Germline V gene data show CDR1 as MRHNA and CDR2 as SNTAGT. The J segment lost 8 bases and the V segment lost 6 bases, leaving 4 bases of the junction unmatched. The CDR3 sequence: CASRRQGGEKLFF. CDR3 bases: TGTGCCAGCAGGAGACAGGGGGGAGAAAAACTGTTTTTT.

The chain is built from TRBV11-2 and TRBJ2-3; TRBD1 matches 10 bases. The junction had 14 bases not matched to a gene; V was cut back by 2 bases and J by 9 bases. Germline V gene data show CDR1 as SGHAT and CDR2 as FQNNGV. This CDR3 is 17 amino acids long. For the CDR3, the DNA is TGTGCCAGCAGCTTATCCCACCGGAGGACAGGGGGAACAACGCAGTATTTT. Amino acid sequence: CASSLSHRRTGGTTQYF.

This chain joins TRBV6-5 and TRBJ2-7, with D possibly being TRBD2 (6 bases). Germline assignment: CDR1 MNHEY and CDR2 SVGAGI. The CDR3 consists of 13 residues. Trimming stripped 6 bases from V and 2 bases from J, with 11 bases between. CDR3 sequence: CASSPGSTYEQYF. The CDR3, as DNA: TGTGCCAGCAGCCCCGGGAGTACCTACGAGCAGTACTTC.

The V call is TRBV2, the J call TRBJ1-4; 9 nucleotides line up with TRBD1. Germline V gene lookup returns CDR1 SNHLY and CDR2 FYNNEI. The CDR3 extends over 15 amino acids. Trimming removed 7 bases from V and 5 bases from J; junction bases left unmatched: 8. The CDR3 region has the DNA TGTGCCAGCAAGAAAAGGGGGACAGGGAATGAAAAACTGTTTTTT. Translated: CASKKRGTGNEKLFF. The complete variable domain, with remaining parts taken from reference TRBV2 and TRBJ1-4, reads EPEVTQTPSHQVTQMGQEVILRCVPISNHLYFYWYRQILGQKVEFLVSFYNNEISEKSEIFDDQFSVERPDGSNFTLKIRSTKLEDSAMYFCASKKRGTGNEKLFFGSGTQLSVL.